This TCR beta chain was sequenced in a study of CD8+ T cells in alopecia areata. Whole-study context: The tofacitinib course ran for 6 to 18 months and was followed by 6 months off drug.

Of note for this clone: As yet, its antigen is unknown.

cDNA serving as the sequencing template came from extracted, reverse transcribed RNA. Using immunoSEQ multiplex PCR, the repertoire was profiled, and TCRdb retains in-frame clones only, with some absent. The top ten clones hold under 15% of a sample with about 140,000 clones, around 83% of them seen once. Overall study findings and caveats: Patients displayed less clarity in TCR sharing than mice, a finding possibly related to HLA. One nonresponder makes the tie between baseline CD8+ expansion and response uncertain.

The germline V gene has CDR1 MNHEY and CDR2 SMNVEV (reference sequence). The V end was cut by 1 base, the J end by 7 bases, with 8 bases between. CDR3 length equals 13 residues. The treatment: oral pan-JAK inhibitor, 5-10 mg twice daily. The receptor's source is a human donor with alopecia areata. The rearrangement joins TRBV27 to TRBJ2-1; maybe TRBD1 (5 bases). The sequences come from CD8+ T cells sorted from blood, collected at week 4, from a patient treated with tofacitinib. CDR3 bases: TGTGCCAGCAGTTTATTAGGGGTTAATGAGCAGTTCTTC. Its protein is CASSLLGVNEQFF.